What follows describes a single T cell receptor beta chain. The antigen is not known. Survey-level resolution applied to immunoSEQ assay v3.0. Clones were sequenced by immunoSEQ multiplex PCR, and TCRdb holds only the in-frame ones, with some missing. The sample yields over 35,000 clones, about 95% seen once. The source of the sample is a study of long-term antiretroviral therapy in people with HIV. Findings and caveats of the study: Within the repertoire, clones expanded before ART were dominant at all time points.

The CDR3 is made up of 12 amino acids. Trimming stripped 0 bases from V and 5 bases from J, with 5 bases between. From germline, CDR1 is MNHNS and CDR2 SASEGT. V is TRBV6-1 and J is TRBJ2-7, with D unresolved. The sequence came from a man aged 30 to 45 with HIV. The sample consisted of unsorted PBMCs, taken about 9.1 years after starting antiretroviral therapy. In DNA form, the CDR3 reads TGTGCCAGCAGTGAAGCTGCCCACGAGCAGTACGTC. This translates into CASSEAAHEQYV.